This T cell receptor beta chain was found in a study of blood T cells in healthy people across ages. Primers used in a second PCR of roughly 7 to 12 cycles were a sample-barcoded 5' primer and a J-beta primer mix. TCRdb reprocessed the 5' RACE reads via MiXCR and lists one record per CDR3 protein. The sample carries hundreds of thousands of distinct CDR3 sequences, approximately 30% recorded once. With regard to this clonotype: The antigen remains unidentified.

CDR1 is DFQATT and CDR2 is SNEGSKA in the germline V gene (reference sequence). With 1 base removed from V and 7 bases from J, the gap between germline ends came to 7 bases. The CDR3 runs to 12 residues. Study observations and caveats: The long-lived group displayed more naive CD4+ cells, plus higher diversity, than the aged donors did. Strongly correlated with naive T cell percentage was TCR beta diversity.

The sequenced sample consisted of blood. This receptor was taken from an elderly woman in good health. The V call is TRBV20-1, the J call TRBJ1-4, with D hard to call. CDR3 DNA: TGCAGTGCTAGAGCTCCTCCTGAAAAACTGTTTTTT. This gives the protein CSARAPPEKLFF.